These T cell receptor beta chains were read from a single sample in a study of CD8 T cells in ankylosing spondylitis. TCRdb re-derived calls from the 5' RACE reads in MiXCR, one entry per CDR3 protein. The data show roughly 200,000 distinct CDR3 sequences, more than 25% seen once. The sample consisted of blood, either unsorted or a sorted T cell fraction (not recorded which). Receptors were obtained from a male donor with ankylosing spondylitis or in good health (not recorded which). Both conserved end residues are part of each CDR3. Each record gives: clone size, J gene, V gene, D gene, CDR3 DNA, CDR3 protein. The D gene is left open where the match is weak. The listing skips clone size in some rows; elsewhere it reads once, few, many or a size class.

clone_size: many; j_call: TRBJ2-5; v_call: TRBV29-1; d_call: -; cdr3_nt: TGCAGCGCCAGAAGCTCCGGGACGCCTCCCGAGACCCAGTACTTC; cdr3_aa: CSARSSGTPPETQYF
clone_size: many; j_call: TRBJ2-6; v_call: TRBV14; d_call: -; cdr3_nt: TGTGCCAGCAGCCTCCATTGGGGAGGAGGATCAGGGGCCAACGTCCTGACTTTC; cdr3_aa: CASSLHWGGGSGANVLTF
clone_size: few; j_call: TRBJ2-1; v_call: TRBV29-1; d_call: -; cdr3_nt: TGCAGCGGAAGGTCGGGGGTCAATGAGCAGTTCTTC; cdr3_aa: CSGRSGVNEQFF
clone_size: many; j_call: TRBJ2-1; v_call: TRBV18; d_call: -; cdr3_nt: TGTGCCAGCTCACCTCCAGTCTACAATGAGCAGTTCTTC; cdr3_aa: CASSPPVYNEQFF
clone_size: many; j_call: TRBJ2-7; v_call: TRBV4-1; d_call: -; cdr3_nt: TGCGCCAGCAGCCAAGATCAGGCAGGGCCTTCTTTCTACGAGCAGTACTTC; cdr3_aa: CASSQDQAGPSFYEQYF
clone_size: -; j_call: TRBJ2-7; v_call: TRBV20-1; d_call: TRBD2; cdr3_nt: TGCAGTGCTGCCAGGGGGACTAGCGGGAGCCACGAGCAGTACTTC; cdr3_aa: CSAARGTSGSHEQYF
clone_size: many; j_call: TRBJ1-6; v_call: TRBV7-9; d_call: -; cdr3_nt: TGTGCCAGCAGCATACAGGGCGTCTCCTATAATTCACCCCTCCACTTT; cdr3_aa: CASSIQGVSYNSPLHF
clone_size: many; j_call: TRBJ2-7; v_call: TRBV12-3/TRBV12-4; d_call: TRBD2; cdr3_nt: TGTGCCAGCAGACTAGCGGGGGGCTCCTACGAGCAGTACTTC; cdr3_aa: CASRLAGGSYEQYF
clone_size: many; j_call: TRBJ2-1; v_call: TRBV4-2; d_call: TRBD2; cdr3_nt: TGTGCCAGCAGCCCACTAGCGGGAGTTAGTAATGAGCAGTTCTTC; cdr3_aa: CASSPLAGVSNEQFF
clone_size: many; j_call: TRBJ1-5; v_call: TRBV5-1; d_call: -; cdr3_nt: TGCGCCAGCAGCTTGGATGGGGGCAATCAGCCCCAGCATTTT; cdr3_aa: CASSLDGGNQPQHF
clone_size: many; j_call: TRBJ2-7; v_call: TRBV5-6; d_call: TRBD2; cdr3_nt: TGTGCCAGCAGCTTAGTCCCGGGACTAGAGCTCGAGCAGTACTTC; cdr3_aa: CASSLVPGLELEQYF
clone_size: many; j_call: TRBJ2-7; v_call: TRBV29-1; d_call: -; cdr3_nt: TGCAGCGTTGGCAACAGCTCTCTTACCTACGAGCAGTACTTC; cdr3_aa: CSVGNSSLTYEQYF
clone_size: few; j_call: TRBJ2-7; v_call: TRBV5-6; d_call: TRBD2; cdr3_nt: TGTGCCAGCAGCTTGGAGGGACTAGCGGTCGAGCAGTACTTC; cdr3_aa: CASSLEGLAVEQYF
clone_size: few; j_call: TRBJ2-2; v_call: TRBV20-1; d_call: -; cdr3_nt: TGCAGTGCTAGAGCGAACACCGGGGAGCTGTTTTTT; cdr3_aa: CSARANTGELFF
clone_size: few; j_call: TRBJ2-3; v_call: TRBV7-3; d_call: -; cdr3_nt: TGTGCCTCGCGGGACGCGAGCACAGATACGCAGTATTTT; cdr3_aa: CASRDASTDTQYF
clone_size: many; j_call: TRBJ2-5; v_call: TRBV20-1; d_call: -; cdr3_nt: TGCAGTGCTAGAGTTGTCTCTTTCTTCCCTCCAGAGACCCAGTACTTC; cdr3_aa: CSARVVSFFPPETQYF
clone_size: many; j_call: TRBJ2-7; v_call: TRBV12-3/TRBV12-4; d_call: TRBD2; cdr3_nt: TGTGCCAGCAGTTTCACGGGAGGGCCGCACGAGCAGTACTTC; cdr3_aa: CASSFTGGPHEQYF
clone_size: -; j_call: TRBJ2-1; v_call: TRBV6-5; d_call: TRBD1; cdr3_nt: TGTGCCAGCAGTTACCAGGACAGGACATACAATGAGCAGTTCTTC; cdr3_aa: CASSYQDRTYNEQFF
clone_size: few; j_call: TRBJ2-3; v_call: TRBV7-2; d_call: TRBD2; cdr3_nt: TGTGCCAGCAGCTTAGGCGGGAGCGGTGCAGATACGCAGTATTTT; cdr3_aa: CASSLGGSGADTQYF
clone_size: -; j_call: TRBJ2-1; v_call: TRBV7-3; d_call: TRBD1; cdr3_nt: TGTGCCAGCAGCTTAGGAGGGACAGGGTTCGGTGAGCAGTTCTTC; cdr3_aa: CASSLGGTGFGEQFF
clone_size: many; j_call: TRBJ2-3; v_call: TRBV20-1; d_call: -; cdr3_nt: TGCAGTGCAAAGACTAGTTATTCCACAGATACGCAGTATTTT; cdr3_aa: CSAKTSYSTDTQYF
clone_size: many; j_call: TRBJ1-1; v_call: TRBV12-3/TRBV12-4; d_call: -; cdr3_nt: TGTGCCAGCAGCCATCAGGGGATTTATTGGACTGAAGCTTTCTTT; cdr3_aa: CASSHQGIYWTEAFF
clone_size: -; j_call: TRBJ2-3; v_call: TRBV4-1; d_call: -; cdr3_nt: TGCGCCAGCAGCCAAGATCCCGACACAGATACGCAGTATTTT; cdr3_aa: CASSQDPDTDTQYF
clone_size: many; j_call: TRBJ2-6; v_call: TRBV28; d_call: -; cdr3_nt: TGTGCCAGCAGTCTACAGGACTCTGGGGCCAACGTCCTGACTTTC; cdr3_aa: CASSLQDSGANVLTF
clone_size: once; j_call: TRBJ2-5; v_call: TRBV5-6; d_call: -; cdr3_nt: TGTGCCAGCAGCTTGGGCGTGGAGGAGACCCAGTACTTC; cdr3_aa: CASSLGVEETQYF
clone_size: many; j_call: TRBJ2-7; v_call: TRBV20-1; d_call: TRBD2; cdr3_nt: TGCAGTGCTCTACGGACTAGCGGGAGGAGAGAGCAGTACTTC; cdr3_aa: CSALRTSGRREQYF
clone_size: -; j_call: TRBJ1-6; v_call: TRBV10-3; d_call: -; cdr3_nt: TGTGCCATCAGGGAAGCGGATGGTCGCCCCCACTTT; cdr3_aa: CAIREADGRPHF
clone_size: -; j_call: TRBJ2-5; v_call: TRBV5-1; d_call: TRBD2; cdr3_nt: TGCGCCAGCAGCTGGACTAGCGGGGACCAAGAGACCCAGTACTTC; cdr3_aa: CASSWTSGDQETQYF
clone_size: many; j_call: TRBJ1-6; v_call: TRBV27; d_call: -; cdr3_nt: TGTGCCAGCAGTTTATTCACGGGAGGGAGGTTGACACCCCTCCACTTT; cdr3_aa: CASSLFTGGRLTPLHF
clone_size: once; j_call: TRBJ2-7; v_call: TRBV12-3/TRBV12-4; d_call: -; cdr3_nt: TGTGCCAGCAGTTTATCCGGAAAGAGCTCCTACGAGCAGTACTTC; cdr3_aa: CASSLSGKSSYEQYF
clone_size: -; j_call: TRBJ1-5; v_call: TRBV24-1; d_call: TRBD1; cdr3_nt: TGTGCCACCAGTGATGTACCAATCCGGGACAGGGACCCCCTCTGGGGCAATCAGCCCCAGCATTTT; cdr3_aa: CATSDVPIRDRDPLWGNQPQHF
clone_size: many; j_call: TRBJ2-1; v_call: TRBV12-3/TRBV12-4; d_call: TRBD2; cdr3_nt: TGTGCCAGCAGTTTAACTGCGGGAGTTGAAGGCAATGAGCAGTTCTTC; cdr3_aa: CASSLTAGVEGNEQFF